This passage covers 25 T cell receptor beta chains from one sample sequenced in a study of CD8+CD57+ T cells in acquired aplastic anemia. TCR beta VDJ combinations and CDR3 sequences were profiled from genomic DNA. TCRdb processed the reads anew with MiXCR; each CDR3 protein has one entry. The sample contains about 220,000 distinct CDR3 sequences, 30% to 40% of which appear only once. Sequencing was carried out using sorted CD4+, CD8+, or CD8+CD57+ T cells (not recorded which) from PBMCs. The source of these receptors is a human donor in good health, serving as a control.

This clonotype appeared many times. The rearrangement links TRBV15 to TRBJ2-3, with TRBD2 matching over 9 bases. The J segment lost 2 bases and the V segment lost 5 bases, leaving 11 bases of the junction unmatched. Germline V gene data show CDR1 as LNHNV and CDR2 as YYDKDF (reference sequence). CDR3 length equals 17 residues. The CDR3 region has the DNA TGTGCCACCAGCCGCCGGGGGGCTAGCGGGGTCACAGATACGCAGTATTTT. This gives the protein CATSRRGASGVTDTQYF. Full variable domain (rest looked up from reference TRBV15 and TRBJ2-3): DAMVIQNPRYQVTQFGKPVTLSCSQTLNHNVMYWYQQKSSQAPKLLFHYYDKDFNNEADTPDNFQSRRPNTSFCFLDIRSPGLGDTAMYLCATSRRGASGVTDTQYFGPGTRLTVL.

The chain uses TRBV7-9 and TRBJ2-7; a possible D gene is TRBD2 (7 bases). The V end lost 5 bases, the J end lost 7 bases, and 18 bases lay between the germline ends. The germline CDR1 and CDR2 sequences are SEHNR and FQNEAQ (reference sequence). This CDR3 contains 14 residues. This CDR3 is CASSGGARLGEQYF. In DNA form, the CDR3 reads TGTGCCAGCAGCGGGGGGGCGCGCCTAGGGGAGCAGTACTTC.

This clonotype was found a few times. The rearrangement joins TRBV12-3 or TRBV12-4 to TRBJ2-1; 10 bases are a match to TRBD2. The CDR3 is 18 residues long. Trimming cost V 0 bases and J 4 bases; bases outside gene matches: 9. The CDR3 nucleotides are TGTGCCAGCAGTTTAGCTGCGAAGGGACTAGCGTTTTACAATGAGCAGTTCTTC. It encodes CASSLAAKGLAFYNEQFF.

This clonotype was seen repeatedly, ten times or more. This chain links TRBV20-1 with TRBJ1-4; tentatively, D is TRBD1 (5 bases). Trimming took off 1 base at V and 0 bases at J, with 12 bases between the two ends. CDR1 and CDR2 (germline): DFQATT, SNEGSKA (reference sequence). The CDR3 is 16 residues long. CDR3 sequence: CSARAPGYATNEKLFF. The CDR3 nucleotides read TGCAGTGCTAGAGCCCCAGGGTACGCAACTAATGAAAAACTGTTTTTT.

This clonotype was observed many times. The V and J genes are TRBV7-9 and TRBJ2-3; 8 bases fit TRBD2. Germline V gives CDR1 SEHNR, CDR2 FQNEAQ (reference sequence). This CDR3 has 14 amino acids. Trimming removed 6 bases from V and 4 bases from J; junction bases left unmatched: 6. The CDR3 DNA reads as TGTGCCAGCAGTCTCAGCGGGAGTGCAGATACGCAGTATTTT. Residues: CASSLSGSADTQYF. The entire variable domain, with the rest obtained from reference TRBV7-9 and TRBJ2-3, is as follows: DTGVSQNPRHKITKRGQNVTFRCDPISEHNRLYWYRQTLGQGPEFLTYFQNEAQLEKSRLLSDRFSAERPKGSFSTLEIQRTEQGDSAMYLCASSLSGSADTQYFGPGTRLTVL.

This clonotype was counted at least ten times. The V gene is TRBV19, the J gene TRBJ1-5; D might be TRBD1 (6 bases). The germline gives CDR1 LNHDA, CDR2 SQIVND (reference sequence). The CDR3 length is 15 residues. V shed 8 bases and J shed 9 bases, with 23 bases lying between them. CDR3 in amino acids: CASDLVGQIRRPQHF. CDR3 in DNA: TGTGCCAGTGACCTTGTAGGACAGATACGGCGGCCCCAGCATTTT.

This clonotype was seen many times. This chain links TRBV27 with TRBJ1-6; D is undetermined. The ends were cut back, 3 bases at V and 9 bases at J, with 15 bases in the middle. Germline assignment: CDR1 MNHEY and CDR2 SMNVEV (reference sequence). This CDR3 region has 15 residues. The CDR3 reads CASSLMGLNRSPLHF. DNA of the CDR3: TGTGCCAGCAGTTTGATGGGATTGAATCGTTCACCCCTCCACTTT.

This clonotype was seen a handful of times. This could be a read error, since a much larger clone is one nucleotide away. The chain couples TRBV5-1 to TRBJ1-6; D remains ambiguous. The V gene lost 0 bases and the J gene lost 9 bases, with 7 bases spanning the gap. CDR1 is SGHRS, CDR2 YFSETQ, per germline. The CDR3 has 13 amino acids. The DNA for the CDR3 is TGCGCCAGCAGCTTGGAGGGCCCTTCACCCCTCCACTTT. The encoded protein is CASSLEGPSPLHF. Combining the CDR3 with reference TRBV5-1 and TRBJ1-6 gives the whole variable domain KAGVTQTPRYLIKTRGQQVTLSCSPISGHRSVSWYQQTPGQGLQFLFEYFSETQRNKGNFPGRFSGRQFSNSRSEMNVSTLELGDSALYLCASSLEGPSPLHFGNGTRLTVT.

The chain uses TRBV4-1 and TRBJ2-2, with 10 bases identical to TRBD2. The CDR3 spans 18 residues. The germline V gene encodes CDR1 MGHRA and CDR2 YSYEKL. J was trimmed by 4 bases and V by 1 base; bases with no gene match: 9. The CDR3 DNA follows: TGCGCCAGCAGCCAAGGAGCTAGCGGGAGAATTCGCACCGGGGAGCTGTTTTTT. It specifies CASSQGASGRIRTGELFF.

The table lists this clonotype with a few counts. J is TRBJ1-1 and V is TRBV5-4; D call uncertain. With 1 base removed from V and 3 bases from J, the gap between germline ends came to 10 bases. The germline V gene has CDR1 SGHNT and CDR2 YYREEE (reference sequence). The CDR3 sequence is 14 residues long. CDR3 sequence (DNA): TGTGCCAGCAGCTTGTTTTGGGATTACACTGAAGCTTTCTTT. Its protein product is CASSLFWDYTEAFF.

The genes are TRBV5-5 and TRBJ2-3; D is unclear. Per the germline V gene, CDR1 is SGHKS and CDR2 is YYEKEE (reference sequence). The CDR3 runs 14 residues. Trimming cost V 0 bases and J 4 bases, with 9 bases left between them. CDR3 in DNA: TGTGCCAGCAGCTTGGGACACAGCGCAGATACGCAGTATTTT. As protein: CASSLGHSADTQYF.

V is TRBV10-3 and J is TRBJ1-2; maybe TRBD1 (5 bases). The CDR3 is made up of 13 amino acids. V lost 2 bases, J lost 7 bases, and 11 bases lay in between. Germline lookup yields CDR1 ENHRY and CDR2 SYGVKD. The CDR3 region has the DNA TGTGCCATCAGTGAGCGGCAGGGCGGTGGCTACACCTTC. Its protein product is CAISERQGGGYTF.

Comments on this clonotype: A clone one base away is much larger, so this may be a read error. The J gene is TRBJ2-3, the V gene TRBV20-1; D not resolved. The length of the CDR3 is 15 residues. Per the germline V gene, CDR1 is DFQATT and CDR2 is SNEGSKA (reference sequence). CDR3 residues: CSARDPGRDTNTQYF. The CDR3 bases are TGCAGTGCTAGAGACCCCGGTCGTGACACAAATACGCAGTATTTT.

This clonotype was picked up many times. V is TRBV19 and J is TRBJ2-5; D is undetermined. The CDR3 is 15 residues long. Between the trimmed V and J ends, which lost 5 bases and 4 bases, there was a span of 17 bases. Germline V gene sequence: CDR1 LNHDA, CDR2 SQIVND (reference sequence). The CDR3 DNA is TGTGCCAGTAGTCCGACCGGGCCCCGAGTAGAGACCCAGTACTTC. Its translation: CASSPTGPRVETQYF.

J is TRBJ1-1 and V is TRBV7-9; the match to TRBD1 covers 9 bases. The germline V gene encodes CDR1 SEHNR and CDR2 FQNEAQ (reference sequence). The CDR3 runs 11 residues. V gave up 6 bases and J gave up 11 bases; unmatched junction bases: 4. This CDR3 reads CASRQGAGAFF. The CDR3 DNA sequence: TGTGCCAGCAGACAGGGGGCAGGCGCTTTCTTT.

The chain is built from TRBV24-1 and TRBJ2-7, with 9 bases lining up with TRBD1. The CDR3 runs to 16 residues. Trimming cost V 7 bases and J 6 bases; bases outside gene matches: 15. Germline V gene sequence: CDR1 KGHDR, CDR2 SFDVKD. The CDR3 spells CATSRGDRVRNSEQYF. DNA for the CDR3: TGTGCCACCAGCAGAGGGGACAGGGTGCGGAACTCCGAGCAGTACTTC.

The chain is built from TRBV5-1 and TRBJ1-1; possibly TRBD1 for D (5 bases). This CDR3 is built from 13 residues. V was pared by 0 bases and J by 5 bases, with 8 bases between. Germline V gene sequence: CDR1 SGHRS, CDR2 YFSETQ. The CDR3 DNA sequence: TGCGCCAGCAGCTTGGACAGGTGGACTGAAGCTTTCTTT. Protein: CASSLDRWTEAFF.

This clonotype was seen only a few times. The V call is TRBV5-1, the J call TRBJ1-4; tentatively, D is TRBD1 (6 bases). Looked up from germline, CDR1 is SGHRS and CDR2 is YFSETQ. V shed 2 bases and J shed 0 bases, with 8 bases lying between them. The CDR3 sequence is 15 residues long. Here the CDR3 DNA reads TGCGCCAGCAGCTTTACAGGGACAACTAATGAAAAACTGTTTTTT. Residues: CASSFTGTTNEKLFF.

There are many counts of this clonotype. The rearrangement uses TRBV6-1 and TRBJ1-6, with unresolved D. The CDR3 length is 15 residues. Germline CDR1 is MNHNS and CDR2 is SASEGT. Deletions cut 6 bases from V and 0 bases from J, with 9 bases between. The CDR3 DNA is TGTGCCAGCAGCCGGGATATCTCCTATAATTCACCCCTCCACTTT. Protein: CASSRDISYNSPLHF.

This clonotype was seen many times. This chain links TRBV5-1 with TRBJ1-6; D unclear. CDR1 is SGHRS, CDR2 YFSETQ, per germline. The CDR3 contains 14 residues. V was cut by 0 bases and J by 7 bases, with 8 bases left in between. CDR3 in amino acids: CASSLGYGNSPLHF. The CDR3 nucleotides are TGCGCCAGCAGCTTGGGGTACGGAAATTCACCCCTCCACTTT.

The genes are TRBV2 and TRBJ2-5, with D possibly matching TRBD2 (6 bases). V was trimmed by 1 base and J by 2 bases, leaving 8 bases between them. This CDR3 has 14 amino acids. Germline values: CDR1 SNHLY, CDR2 FYNNEI. Here the CDR3 DNA reads TGTGCCAGCAGTGAAGGGACTAATCAAGAGACCCAGTACTTC. Translated: CASSEGTNQETQYF.

This clonotype was seen many times. The chain employs TRBV6-5 and TRBJ1-5, with D maybe TRBD1 (5 bases). Trimming stripped 2 bases from V and 0 bases from J, with 8 bases between. The CDR3 spans 15 residues. From germline, CDR1 is MNHEY and CDR2 SVGAGI. The CDR3 DNA reads TGTGCCAGCAGTTACGGGGGGTATAGCAATCAGCCCCAGCATTTT. Amino acid sequence: CASSYGGYSNQPQHF.

This clonotype was recorded once. The chain joins TRBV24-1 to TRBJ2-2, with 9 bases aligning to TRBD1. CDR1 KGHDR and CDR2 SFDVKD come from the germline V gene. V trimming: 4 bases; J trimming: 3 bases; junction bases outside the gene matches: 5. The CDR3 runs to 16 residues. CDR3: CATSETGTGHTGELFF. The DNA of the CDR3 is TGTGCCACCAGTGAGACCGGGACAGGGCACACCGGGGAGCTGTTTTTT.

This clonotype turned up a few times. The rearrangement links TRBV12-5 to TRBJ2-7; 7 bases align to TRBD2. Germline V gene sequence: CDR1 LGHNT, CDR2 FRNRAP. This CDR3 is 19 amino acids long. V lost 6 bases to trimming and J lost 6 bases; unmatched junction nucleotides: 26. This CDR3 is CASGLRRAYRPSGLIEQYF. In nucleotides, the CDR3 is TGTGCTAGTGGCCTCCGTCGGGCCTATCGACCTAGCGGTTTAATCGAGCAGTACTTC.

Concerning this clonotype itself: A read error may explain this, as a much larger clone is one base away. V gene TRBV4-1 combines with J gene TRBJ2-7; D gene uncertain. Germline assignment: CDR1 MGHRA and CDR2 YSYEKL. The CDR3 covers 12 residues. V shed 3 bases and J shed 5 bases, with 8 bases lying between them. CDR3 loop: CASSHVFNEQYF. DNA of the CDR3: TGCGCCAGCAGCCACGTCTTCAACGAGCAGTACTTC.